This TCR beta chain was sequenced in a study of T-cell reconstitution after alpha-beta-depleted transplantation in children. The CDR3 consists of 12 residues. Trimming left V 6 bases short and J 1 base short, with 6 bases between. Per germline, CDR1 MDHEN and CDR2 SYDVKM. Unique molecular identifiers were incorporated during preparation of the TCRbeta library. TCRdb reprocessed the PCR reads via MiXCR and lists one record per CDR3 protein. The data hold around 200,000 distinct CDR3 sequences, with 8.5% to 10% observed a single time. In this sample, this clonotype turned up many times. V is TRBV28 and J is TRBJ1-2; D call uncertain. The TCR sequence derives from a human donor who donated a stem cell graft to a child with acute lymphoblastic leukemia. The input for sequencing was PBMCs from the stem cell graft donor, taken from the stem cell graft. CDR3 sequence reads: CASRQSNYGYTF. In DNA, the CDR3 is TGTGCCAGCAGGCAGAGTAACTATGGCTACACCTTC.